These 18 T cell receptor beta chains were all obtained from the same sample, sequenced in a study of blood T cell repertoires in COVID-19. Generated by immunoSEQ multiplex PCR, the TCRdb table keeps only in-frame clones and is missing some. The sample consists of 310,000 or so clones, around 90% of them appearing once. Sequenced: peripheral blood. All receptors derive from a man aged 25 to 40 with COVID-19, enrolled during active disease.

The rearrangement joins TRBV19 to TRBJ2-7, with 7 positions matching TRBD1. The V and J ends lost 3 bases and 2 bases, in that order; junction bases with no gene match: 4. This CDR3 is built from 14 residues. Germline CDR1 reads LNHDA; CDR2 reads SQIVND (reference sequence). CDR3 residues: CASSMWTGTYEQYF. CDR3 nucleotides: TGTGCCAGTAGTATGTGGACAGGAACCTACGAGCAGTACTTC.

This sequence joins TRBV5-5 and TRBJ2-7, with a weak D call TRBD2 (5 bases). This CDR3 is 15 amino acids long. V lost 4 bases, J lost 3 bases, and 17 bases lay in between. Germline-derived CDR1 and CDR2 are SGHKS and YYEKEE (reference sequence). The CDR3 reads CASSATPGNNYEQYF. In DNA form, the CDR3 reads TGTGCCAGCAGCGCGACCCCGGGAAACAACTACGAGCAGTACTTC.

This chain joins TRBV6-2 or TRBV6-3 and TRBJ2-5; 9 bases align to TRBD2. Germline CDR1 is MNHEY and CDR2 is SVGEGT. The CDR3 spans 14 residues. V trimming: 3 bases; J trimming: 2 bases; junction bases outside the gene matches: 1. The DNA of the CDR3 is TGTGCCAGCAGTTATACTAGCGGGCAAGAGACCCAGTACTTC. The encoded protein is CASSYTSGQETQYF.

The chain combines TRBV18 with TRBJ1-1; TRBD1 matches 8 bases. There are 15 residues in the CDR3. Germline V gives CDR1 KGHSH, CDR2 LQKENI. J was trimmed by 5 bases and V by 3 bases; bases with no gene match: 8. The CDR3 coding sequence is TGTGCCAGCTCACCCTCAGGGGGCGCGAGGACTGAAGCTTTCTTT. Translating gives CASSPSGGARTEAFF.

V is TRBV5-4 and J is TRBJ2-5; 15 positions match TRBD2. The junction had 3 bases not matched to a gene; V was cut back by 4 bases and J by 2 bases. Germline CDR1 and CDR2: SGHNT and YYREEE (reference sequence). The CDR3 sequence is 16 residues long. CDR3 coding DNA: TGTGCCAGCAGCCTCGGGACTAGCGGGGGGCAAGAGACCCAGTACTTC. This codes for CASSLGTSGGQETQYF. Variable domain in full (rest from reference TRBV5-4 and TRBJ2-5): ETGVTQSPTHLIKTRGQQVTLRCSSQSGHNTVSWYQQALGQGPQFIFQYYREEENGRGNFPPRFSGLQFPNYSSELNVNALELDDSALYLCASSLGTSGGQETQYFGPGTRLLVL.

V usage is TRBV18 and J usage is TRBJ1-5, with D uncertain. The CDR3 spans 17 residues. V lost 1 base, J lost 2 bases, and 15 bases lay in between. The germline CDR1 and CDR2 sequences are KGHSH and LQKENI. The CDR3 sequence is CASSPLTAGVGNQPQHF. The CDR3 DNA sequence: TGTGCCAGCTCACCACTAACCGCCGGGGTTGGCAATCAGCCCCAGCATTTT.

The rearrangement joins TRBV12-1 to TRBJ2-7; whether TRBD2, the table's D call, matches the DNA was not checked. TRBV12-1 is a listed pseudogene. The CDR3 runs to 13 residues. The CDR3, as DNA: TGTGCCAGCACCCCCAAGCGGAACTACGAGCAGTACTTC. Its protein is CASTPKRNYEQYF.

The chain's CDR3 is CASSLVVGRSSAGELFF. The CDR3 region has the DNA TGTGCCAGCAGCTTGGTGGTGGGGCGGTCTTCGGCCGGGGAGCTGTTTTTT. V gene TRBV5-8 combines with J gene TRBJ2-2; possible D gene TRBD1, 5 bases. V lost 0 bases and J lost 6, with 18 bases in between. The CDR3 extends over 17 amino acids. Per germline, CDR1 SGHTS and CDR2 YDEGEE.

This rearrangement joins TRBV5-1 to TRBJ1-2; D ambiguous. V lost 0 bases and J lost 3, with 12 bases in between. The CDR3 contains 15 residues. Looked up from germline, CDR1 is SGHRS and CDR2 is YFSETQ. The CDR3 protein is CASSLGQWRDYGYTF. CDR3 nucleotides: TGCGCCAGCAGCTTGGGGCAGTGGCGGGACTATGGCTACACCTTC.

This clone appeared a few times. The chain joins TRBV27 to TRBJ1-1; D is uncertain. This CDR3 has 13 residues. The V gene lost 5 bases and the J gene lost 1 base, with 8 bases spanning the gap. Germline loops: CDR1 MNHEY, CDR2 SMNVEV (reference sequence). CDR3 amino acids: CASSRTPNTEAFF. In DNA, the CDR3 is TGTGCCAGCAGTCGAACACCGAACACTGAAGCTTTCTTT.

The sample holds one count of this clone. V and J are TRBV7-8 and TRBJ1-1; D is possibly TRBD1 (5 bases). The CDR3 runs 13 residues. Germline V gives CDR1 SGHVS, CDR2 FQNEAQ. The V end was cut by 4 bases, the J end by 4 bases, with 10 bases between. This CDR3 reads CASSSGFRTEAFF. In nucleotides, the CDR3 is TGTGCCAGCAGCTCAGGGTTTCGCACTGAAGCTTTCTTT. Full variable domain (remainder filled in from reference TRBV7-8 and TRBJ1-1): GAGVSQSPRYKVAKRGQDVALRCDPISGHVSLFWYQQALGQGPEFLTYFQNEAQLDKSGLPSDRFFAERPEGSVSTLKIQRTQQEDSAVYLCASSSGFRTEAFFGQGTRLTVV.

The chain links TRBV12-3 or TRBV12-4 to TRBJ1-2, with TRBD1 identical over 7 bases. The V segment lost 6 bases and the J segment 4 bases; nucleotides outside the gene matches: 5. The CDR3 consists of 13 residues. CDR3: CASSVQGPYGYTF. The CDR3 DNA reads as TGTGCCAGCAGCGTACAGGGGCCCTATGGCTACACCTTC.

The V and J genes are TRBV18 and TRBJ2-1; TRBD2 might be the D (5 bases). Trimming stripped 0 bases from V and 5 bases from J, with 11 bases between. Germline CDR1 and CDR2: KGHSH and LQKENI. The CDR3 contains 15 residues. The CDR3 nucleotides are TGTGCCAGCTCACCACCCACGGGAAGGGACAATGAGCAGTTCTTC. This sequence encodes CASSPPTGRDNEQFF.

The chain carries TRBV5-8 and TRBJ2-5, with 10 bases fitting TRBD1. This CDR3 spans 13 amino acids. The germline gives CDR1 SGHTS, CDR2 YDEGEE. V shed 7 bases, J shed 5 bases, and the junction held 5 bases outside the gene matches. The CDR3 coding sequence is TGTGCCAGCTCGACAGGGGGCATGGAGACCCAGTACTTC. Its translation is CASSTGGMETQYF.

The rearrangement uses TRBV5-4 and TRBJ1-2; 9 bases align to TRBD1. J lost 8 bases, V lost 0 bases, and 8 bases had no gene match. Germline CDR1 and CDR2: SGHNT and YYREEE (reference sequence). The CDR3 covers 15 residues. The CDR3 spells CASSLDGTGTGGYTF. CDR3 nucleotides: TGTGCCAGCAGCTTGGATGGGACAGGGACCGGCGGCTACACCTTC.

The genes are TRBV19 and TRBJ2-2; TRBD1 aligns across 10 bases. The CDR3 has 16 amino acids. CDR1 and CDR2 (germline): LNHDA, SQIVND (reference sequence). Trimming cost V 6 bases and J 3 bases; bases outside gene matches: 7. CDR3 residues: CASSPVGTGDTGELFF. The DNA of the CDR3 is TGTGCCAGTAGCCCGGTAGGGACAGGGGACACCGGGGAGCTGTTTTTT.

The J gene is TRBJ2-4, the V gene TRBV15, with TRBD1 matching over 8 bases. With 0 bases clipped from V and 3 bases from J, the junction kept 4 bases outside the gene matches. This CDR3 has 16 amino acids. CDR1 LNHNV and CDR2 YYDKDF come from the germline V gene (reference sequence). CDR3 sequence reads: CATSRERGTGKNIQYF. The CDR3 bases are TGTGCCACCAGCAGAGAAAGAGGGACAGGCAAAAACATTCAGTACTTC.

V is TRBV28 and J is TRBJ1-1; D is undetermined. Germline V gives CDR1 MDHEN, CDR2 SYDVKM. Trimming stripped 3 bases from V and 3 bases from J, with 17 bases between. This CDR3 has 16 amino acids. CDR3: CASSFAGGGLDTEAFF. CDR3 coding DNA: TGTGCCAGCAGTTTCGCTGGCGGTGGATTAGACACTGAAGCTTTCTTT.